The clone carrying this TCR beta chain appeared many times. The CDR3 regions of TCR beta were amplified from RNA transcripts. A set of HTBI primers served as the primers for a first-round RT-PCR of the TCR CDR3. TCRdb redid the calling of the multiplex PCR reads with MiXCR, one entry per CDR3 protein. The sample has more than 150,000 distinct CDR3 sequences, over 15% seen once. Trimming stripped 4 bases from V and 4 bases from J, with 18 bases between. The germline V gene has CDR1 SGHRS and CDR2 YFSETQ. The CDR3 totals 15 residues. The source of the sample is a study of T cells in Graves' hyperthyroidism and ophthalmopathy. A patient was excluded if there was uncontrolled infection, other autoimmune disease, pregnancy or lactation. Fresh peripheral blood, 10 ml, was the source of the PBMCs.

Sequencing input: blood. The receptor was derived from a woman aged 50 to 60 with Graves' hyperthyroidism. The V gene is TRBV5-1, the J gene TRBJ2-7; maybe TRBD2 (5 bases). The CDR3 loop reads CASSTWTGFGYEQYF. The CDR3 DNA reads TGCGCCAGCAGCACCTGGACGGGGTTTGGTTACGAGCAGTACTTC.